Below, 22 T cell receptor beta chains from the same sample are listed, as sequenced in a study of blood T cell repertoires in COVID-19. Profiling relied on immunoSEQ multiplex PCR, and the TCRdb table lists in-frame clones only, not all of them. The data show under 200,000 clones, about 85% seen once. The specimen was peripheral blood. These receptors originate from an elderly woman with acute or convalescent COVID-19.

The chain combines TRBV5-4 with TRBJ2-3; the D gene is possibly TRBD1 (5 bases). The length of the CDR3 is 15 residues. Germline CDR1 SGHNT, CDR2 YYREEE (reference sequence). Trimming cost V 3 bases and J 0 bases, with 11 bases left between them. Written as DNA, the CDR3 is TGTGCCAGCAGCTCTCGACAGTCTAGCACAGATACGCAGTATTTT. This gives the protein CASSSRQSSTDTQYF.

The J gene is TRBJ2-5, the V gene TRBV5-1; TRBD2 agrees at 9 bases. V lost 0 bases, J lost 2 bases, and 2 bases stayed unmatched. This CDR3 is built from 15 residues. CDR1 and CDR2 from the germline V gene are SGHRS and YFSETQ. This CDR3 reads CASSLAAGGQETQYF. The CDR3 coding sequence is TGCGCCAGCAGCTTGGCAGCGGGAGGTCAAGAGACCCAGTACTTC.

The genes are TRBV4-1 and TRBJ2-2; a weak D match, TRBD2 (6 bases). Germline assignment: CDR1 MGHRA and CDR2 YSYEKL. The CDR3 has 14 residues. Trimming left V 2 bases short and J 7 bases short, with 11 bases between. The DNA for the CDR3 is TGCGCCAGCAGCCAACAGGGAGGCAACGGGGAGCTGTTTTTT. Encoded protein: CASSQQGGNGELFF.

This clone was seen only a few times. The chain employs TRBV3-1 (or the pseudogene TRBV3-2) and TRBJ2-7; 9 nucleotides line up with TRBD1. From germline, CDR1 is LGHDT and CDR2 YNNKEL (reference sequence). J lost 7 bases, V lost 1 base, and 8 bases had no gene match. This CDR3 region has 15 residues. This CDR3 reads CASSQGFTGGEEQYF. DNA for the CDR3: TGTGCCAGCAGCCAAGGGTTTACAGGGGGCGAAGAGCAGTACTTC.

The V and J genes are TRBV7-3 and TRBJ2-2; 11 bases agree with TRBD2. Germline V gene lookup returns CDR1 SGHTA and CDR2 FQGTGA. After removal of 1 base from V and 4 bases from J, the junction contained 5 bases not matched to a gene. The CDR3 runs 17 residues. The CDR3 loop is CASSLIAGGPFTGELFF. As DNA, the CDR3 is TGTGCCAGCAGCTTAATAGCGGGAGGGCCTTTCACCGGGGAGCTGTTTTTT. The full variable domain, in which reference TRBV7-3 and TRBJ2-2 provide the parts outside the CDR3, is GAGVSQTPSNKVTEKGKYVELRCDPISGHTALYWYRQSLGQGPEFLIYFQGTGAADDSGLPNDRFFAVRPEGSVSTLKIQRTERGDSAVYLCASSLIAGGPFTGELFFGEGSRLTVL.

V is TRBV30 and J is TRBJ2-1; 12 bases align to TRBD2. The CDR3 spans 17 residues. Looked up from germline, CDR1 is GTSNPN and CDR2 is SVGIG (reference sequence). The junction had 10 bases not matched to a gene; V was cut back by 3 bases and J by 4 bases. CDR3 region: CAWSRGLAGGRYNEQFF. The CDR3 nucleotides are TGTGCCTGGAGCCGAGGGCTAGCGGGAGGGAGGTACAATGAGCAGTTCTTC.

The rearrangement joins TRBV7-2 to TRBJ2-5; D possibly corresponds to TRBD2 (6 bases). V was trimmed by 0 bases and J by 2 bases, leaving 16 bases between them. The germline CDR1 and CDR2 sequences are SGHTA and FQGNSA. The CDR3 is 17 residues long. CDR3 residues: CASSLAGPGGGQETQYF. The DNA of the CDR3 is TGTGCCAGCAGCTTAGCGGGCCCCGGAGGAGGGCAAGAGACCCAGTACTTC.

The chain employs TRBV9 and TRBJ1-2; 10 positions match TRBD1. The CDR3 has 15 amino acids. V was clipped by 3 bases and J by 4 bases; unmatched bases: 6. Germline V gene data show CDR1 as SGDLS and CDR2 as YYNGEE. CDR3 DNA: TGTGCCAGCAGCGCAACCGGGACAGGGGTCTATGGCTACACCTTC. This sequence encodes CASSATGTGVYGYTF. The whole variable domain, remainder taken from reference TRBV9 and TRBJ1-2, is DSGVTQTPKHLITATGQRVTLRCSPRSGDLSVYWYQQSLDQGLQFLIQYYNGEERAKGNILERFSAQQFPDLHSELNLSSLELGDSALYFCASSATGTGVYGYTFGSGTRLTVV.

The sample holds one count of this clone. CDR3 DNA sequence: TGCGCCAGCAGTGAGTCCCGGCAGGCCTATGGCTACACCTTC. Amino acid sequence: CASSESRQAYGYTF. The chain links TRBV10-2 to TRBJ1-2; D is unclear. Trimming cost V 0 bases and J 4 bases, with 9 bases left between them. This CDR3 region has 14 residues. In germline, CDR1 is WSHSY, CDR2 SAAADI.

The genes are TRBV5-1 and TRBJ1-2; 10 bases are shared with TRBD1. V lost 5 bases, J lost 3 bases, and 7 bases stayed unmatched. The CDR3 loop spans 15 amino acids. The germline V gene encodes CDR1 SGHRS and CDR2 YFSETQ. CDR3 nucleotides: TGCGCCAGCAGAACCGGGACAGGGGACTACTATGGCTACACCTTC. Protein product: CASRTGTGDYYGYTF.

This clone has only one observation. This chain links TRBV7-9 with TRBJ2-2; weak D call: TRBD2 (6 bases). CDR1 and CDR2 (germline): SEHNR, FQNEAQ (reference sequence). This CDR3 region has 13 residues. V lost 7 bases and J lost 4, with 10 bases in between. DNA for the CDR3: TGTGCCAGCATCAACGGGGGCACCGGGGAGCTGTTTTTT. Protein: CASINGGTGELFF.

The chain has TRBV5-4 and TRBJ1-3, with 7 bases lining up with TRBD1. The CDR3 runs to 15 residues. The V segment lost 4 bases and the J segment 12 bases; nucleotides outside the gene matches: 16. Germline lookup yields CDR1 SGHNT and CDR2 YYREEE (reference sequence). Here the CDR3 reads CASSHRGQGDLLIYF. The CDR3, as DNA: TGTGCCAGCAGCCATAGGGGGCAGGGGGATTTGCTCATATATTTT.

The gene calls are TRBV6-1 and TRBJ2-7; 11 bases map to TRBD1. Trimming removed 2 bases from V and 3 bases from J; junction bases left unmatched: 18. CDR1 MNHNS and CDR2 SASEGT come from the germline V gene. The CDR3 sequence is 20 residues long. The CDR3 spells CASSEWDRGLSGVWIYEQYF. For the CDR3, the DNA is TGTGCCAGCAGTGAATGGGACAGGGGGTTGTCGGGTGTCTGGATCTACGAGCAGTACTTC.

The chain links TRBV19 to TRBJ1-2; D is possibly TRBD1 (6 bases). The CDR3 length is 14 residues. Trimming stripped 7 bases from V and 4 bases from J, with 16 bases between. Germline V CDR1 and CDR2: LNHDA, SQIVND (reference sequence). The CDR3 DNA is TGTGCCAGTAAGGCCCAGAGGGACACCTATGGCTACACCTTC. Protein: CASKAQRDTYGYTF.

This chain connects TRBV5-1 to TRBJ2-6; a weak D match, TRBD1 (5 bases). The CDR3 is 15 residues long. Germline CDR1 reads SGHRS; CDR2 reads YFSETQ. With 6 bases removed from V and 4 bases from J, the gap between germline ends came to 14 bases. The CDR3, as DNA: TGCGCCAGCACTGACGGTGGGGCCGGGGCCAACGTCCTGACTTTC. Translation: CASTDGGAGANVLTF.

J is TRBJ2-2 and V is TRBV5-1; D is possibly TRBD1 (5 bases). Germline lookup yields CDR1 SGHRS and CDR2 YFSETQ. This CDR3 has 16 residues. The V end was cut by 1 base, the J end by 1 base, with 11 bases between. CDR3 in DNA: TGCGCCAGCAGCTTGAGACAGACCGAGAACACCGGGGAGCTGTTTTTT. Protein product: CASSLRQTENTGELFF.

CDR3 residues: CASNLGQGYGYTF. CDR3 sequence (DNA): TGTGCCAGCAACCTAGGACAGGGCTATGGCTACACCTTC. The V and J genes are TRBV3-1 (or the pseudogene TRBV3-2) and TRBJ1-2, with 8 bases that match TRBD1. This CDR3 comprises 13 residues. V gave up 7 bases and J gave up 4 bases; unmatched junction bases: 5. Germline lookup yields CDR1 LGHDT and CDR2 YNNKEL (reference sequence).

The CDR3 coding sequence is TGTGCCAGCAGCTTGGAGGGGCCCGGTAATTCACCCCTCCACTTT. This codes for CASSLEGPGNSPLHF. The chain carries TRBV5-5 and TRBJ1-6, with D possibly being TRBD1 (5 bases). Germline CDR1 SGHKS, CDR2 YYEKEE (reference sequence). The CDR3 covers 15 residues. Trimming took 0 bases from V and 6 from J, leaving 10 bases between them.

This clone was seen only once. This rearrangement joins TRBV30 to TRBJ2-3; TRBD1 matches 7 bases. V lost 0 bases, J lost 6 bases, and 6 bases stayed unmatched. Germline CDR1 reads GTSNPN; CDR2 reads SVGIG (reference sequence). This CDR3 contains 14 residues. The CDR3 nucleotides are TGTGCCTGGAGTGTAGGGGGCGGAAGGGATACGCAGTATTTT. Translated, it gives CAWSVGGGRDTQYF.

The J gene is TRBJ1-1, the V gene TRBV12-3 or TRBV12-4; TRBD1 might be the D (5 bases). This CDR3 contains 13 residues. Trimming shortened V by 7 bases and J by 5 bases, and 14 bases separated the two germline ends. Here the CDR3 DNA reads TGTGCCAGCACTCTTGGGGCTAGGACTGAAGCTTTCTTT. Translation gives CASTLGARTEAFF.

The V call is TRBV10-1, the J call TRBJ2-2; 7 nucleotides match TRBD1. V was pared by 11 bases and J by 3 bases, with 6 bases of the junction left unmatched. Germline CDR1 is WNHNN and CDR2 is SYGVQD (reference sequence). The CDR3 consists of 13 residues. CDR3 in amino acids: CAPWDRDTGELFF. The DNA for the CDR3 is TGCGCCCCCTGGGACAGAGACACCGGGGAGCTGTTTTTT.

V usage is TRBV27 and J usage is TRBJ2-7, with 8 positions matching TRBD1. The CDR3 has 14 residues. V gave up 2 bases and J gave up 3 bases; unmatched junction bases: 3. Germline lookup yields CDR1 MNHEY and CDR2 SMNVEV (reference sequence). This CDR3 reads CASSLQGANYEQYF. CDR3 coding DNA: TGTGCCAGCAGTTTACAGGGGGCTAACTACGAGCAGTACTTC.